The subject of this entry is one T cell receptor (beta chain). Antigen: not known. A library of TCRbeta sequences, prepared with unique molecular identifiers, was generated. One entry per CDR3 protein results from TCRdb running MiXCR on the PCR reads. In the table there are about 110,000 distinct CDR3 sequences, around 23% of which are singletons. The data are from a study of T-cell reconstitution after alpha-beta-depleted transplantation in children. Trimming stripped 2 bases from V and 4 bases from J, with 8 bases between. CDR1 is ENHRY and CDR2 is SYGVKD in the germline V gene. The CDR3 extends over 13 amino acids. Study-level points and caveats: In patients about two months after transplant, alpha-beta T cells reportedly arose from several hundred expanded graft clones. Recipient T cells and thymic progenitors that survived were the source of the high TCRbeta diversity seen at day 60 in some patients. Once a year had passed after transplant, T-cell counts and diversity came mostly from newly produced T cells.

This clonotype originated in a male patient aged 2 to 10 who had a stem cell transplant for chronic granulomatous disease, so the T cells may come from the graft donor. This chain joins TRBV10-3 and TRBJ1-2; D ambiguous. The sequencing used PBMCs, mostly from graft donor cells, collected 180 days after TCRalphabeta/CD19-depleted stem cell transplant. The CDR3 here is CAISEGWGYGYTF. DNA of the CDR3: TGTGCCATCAGTGAGGGATGGGGCTATGGCTACACCTTC.